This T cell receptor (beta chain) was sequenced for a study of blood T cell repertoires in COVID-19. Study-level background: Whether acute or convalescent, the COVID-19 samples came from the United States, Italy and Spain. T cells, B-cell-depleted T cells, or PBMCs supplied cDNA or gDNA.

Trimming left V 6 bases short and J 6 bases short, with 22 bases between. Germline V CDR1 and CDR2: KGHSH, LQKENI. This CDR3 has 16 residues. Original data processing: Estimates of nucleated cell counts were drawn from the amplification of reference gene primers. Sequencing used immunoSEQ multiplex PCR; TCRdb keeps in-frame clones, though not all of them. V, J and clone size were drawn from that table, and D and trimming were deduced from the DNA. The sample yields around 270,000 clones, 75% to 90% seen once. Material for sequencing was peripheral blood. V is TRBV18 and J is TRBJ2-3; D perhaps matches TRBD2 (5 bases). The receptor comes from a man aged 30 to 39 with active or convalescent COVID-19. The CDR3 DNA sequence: TGTGCCAGCTCCCCAAACGGGGATATAACCGTCGATACGCAGTATTTT. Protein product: CASSPNGDITVDTQYF. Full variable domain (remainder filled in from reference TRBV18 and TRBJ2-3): NAGVMQNPRHLVRRRGQEARLRCSPMKGHSHVYWYRQLPEEGLKFMVYLQKENIIDESGMPKERFSAEFPKEGPSILRIQQVVRGDSAAYFCASSPNGDITVDTQYFGPGTRLTVL.